The rows below give T cell receptor beta chains drawn from one sample of a study of T-cell memory formation after mild COVID-19. TCRdb re-derived calls from the 5' RACE reads in MiXCR, one entry per CDR3 protein. The sample yields about 560,000 distinct CDR3 sequences, 15% to 20% seen once. Sequenced input: PBMCs or a T cell subset sorted from them (not recorded which). All receptors come from an adult woman who had mild COVID-19 (a few samples of this study predate the infection). Cell type and time point are not known. The CDR3 runs from the conserved cysteine through the conserved F or W. The D gene is left open where the match is weak.

v_gene	d_gene	j_gene	CDR3aa
TRBV9	.	TRBJ2-3	CASSVAGELGTQYF
TRBV7-2	TRBD1	TRBJ1-1	CASSPRQGFTEAFF
TRBV9	.	TRBJ2-5	CASSVDVRETQYF
TRBV6-2/TRBV6-3	.	TRBJ2-1	CASTQRGEQFF
TRBV4-3	.	TRBJ2-1	CASSQIVRYNEQFF
TRBV12-3/TRBV12-4	.	TRBJ1-1	CASSGFEARMNTEAFF
TRBV12-3/TRBV12-4	TRBD2	TRBJ2-1	CASTLSGGKRNEQFF
TRBV7-6	TRBD2	TRBJ2-1	CASSLAQRLAGEFGEQFF
TRBV6-4	.	TRBJ1-5	CASTCSGTGQPQHF
TRBV4-2	TRBD1	TRBJ1-6	CASRWGTDNSPLHF
TRBV6-6	TRBD1	TRBJ2-1	CASSYSAGTGVPTYNEQFF
TRBV2	TRBD1	TRBJ2-2	CASSAGQGSVGELFF
TRBV29-1	TRBD1	TRBJ1-1	CSASGQGVNTEAFF
TRBV4-2	.	TRBJ2-3	CASSQPLDTQYF
TRBV11-2	TRBD1	TRBJ2-5	CASSARDRGRETQYF
TRBV24-1	.	TRBJ2-1	CATSRTDPPNEQFF
TRBV15	.	TRBJ2-3	CATSREHAGPVGTQYF
TRBV24-1	.	TRBJ2-1	CATSDPGRRHNEQFF
TRBV6-5	.	TRBJ1-5	CASTPGGNQPQHF
TRBV20-1	TRBD1	TRBJ1-1	CSARTGGIDTEAFF
TRBV3-1	TRBD1	TRBJ2-1	CASSQEGTGLDNEQFF
TRBV3-1	.	TRBJ2-2	CASSPSGTKGTGELFF
TRBV2	.	TRBJ2-1	CASSEWGYNEQFF
TRBV7-7	.	TRBJ2-5	CASSPLLGRKTQYF
TRBV4-3	.	TRBJ2-1	CASSQVGVDNEQFF
TRBV15	.	TRBJ2-1	CATSRDGAGSYNEQFF
TRBV7-9	.	TRBJ1-3	CASSPRRRNTIYF
TRBV4-1	TRBD2	TRBJ2-4	CASSQVGLAGLAKNIQYF
TRBV20-1	TRBD2	TRBJ2-1	CSATPPSGGYNEQFF
TRBV28	.	TRBJ1-4	CASSSQINEKLFF
TRBV5-1	TRBD2	TRBJ2-7	CASSPFGEGHEQYF
TRBV9	TRBD2	TRBJ2-1	CASSVGALAGGRNEQFF
TRBV6-5	TRBD2	TRBJ2-1	CASSYEGGRGNEQFF
TRBV24-1	.	TRBJ2-3	CATSDNAEVGTDTQYF
TRBV11-2	TRBD1	TRBJ1-1	CASSLAGQGPNTEAFF
TRBV20-1	.	TRBJ2-1	CSARGRYEQFF
TRBV12-3/TRBV12-4	TRBD1	TRBJ1-1	CASNPNRGGPEAFF